What follows are 25 T cell receptor beta chains derived from one specimen sequenced in a study of OX40 agonist ivuxolimab in advanced cancers. The library was produced with the immunoSEQ multiplex PCR assay. TCRdb limited this immuneACCESS table to in-frame rearrangements with V and J called. A share of clones is missing; checked studies link under half to unresolved V genes, and the rest is unexplained. The sample data list about 97,000 clones, and 85% to 90% of these were observed just once. The ten largest clones take up more than 5.5% of the sample. Material: CD4+ or CD8+ T cells sorted from blood, obtained in a trial of the OX40 agonist ivuxolimab. Receptors were obtained from an adult with an advanced solid tumor such as melanoma, head and neck, liver or kidney cancer.

About this clone itself: The junction differs from germline at one of its ends, possibly a read error. The chain carries TRBV5-1 and TRBJ2-7; D remains ambiguous. CDR1 is SGHRS, CDR2 YFSETQ, per germline. The CDR3 covers 14 residues. The chain's CDR3 is CASSLGGVTYEQYF. CDR3 nucleotides: TGTGCCAGCAGCTTAGGTGGGGTGACCTACGAGCAGTACTTC.

This rearrangement joins TRBV5-1 to TRBJ2-1; the D is unclear. The CDR3 is 15 residues long. CDR1 and CDR2 (germline): SGHRS, YFSETQ. V dropped 5 bases and J dropped 9 bases, with 21 bases sitting between them. The CDR3 DNA is TGCGCCAGCAGTTCAAGTAGGACCCCGTTTGGTGAGCAGTTCTTC. Amino acid sequence: CASSSSRTPFGEQFF.

The rearrangement uses TRBV11-1 and TRBJ2-7, with 12 bases identical to TRBD1. After removal of 1 base from V and 0 bases from J, the junction contained 7 bases not matched to a gene. The germline gives CDR1 SGHAT, CDR2 FQDESV (reference sequence). This CDR3 comprises 18 residues. This CDR3 is CASSLEGQGATHSYEQYF. In DNA, the CDR3 is TGTGCCAGCAGCTTAGAGGGACAGGGGGCGACCCACTCCTACGAGCAGTACTTC.

J is TRBJ1-4 and V is TRBV6-5, with 8 bases aligning to TRBD1. The ends lost 6 bases at V and 8 bases at J; junction bases unmatched: 5. CDR1 and CDR2 from the germline V gene are MNHEY and SVGAGI. CDR3 length: 13 amino acids. CDR3 amino acids: CASSRTGQEKLFF. In DNA form, the CDR3 reads TGTGCCAGCAGCCGGACAGGGCAGGAAAAACTGTTTTTT.

This clone was seen more than once but under ten times. This chain joins TRBV27 and TRBJ1-6, with D perhaps TRBD1 (5 bases). Germline V gene sequence: CDR1 MNHEY, CDR2 SMNVEV (reference sequence). Trimming took off 2 bases at V and 4 bases at J, with 6 bases between the two ends. CDR3 length equals 14 residues. CDR3 sequence reads: CASSLEGYNSPLHF. For the CDR3, the DNA is TGTGCCAGCAGTTTAGAGGGGTATAATTCACCCCTCCACTTT.

This clone was counted between two and nine times. The chain couples TRBV18 to TRBJ1-5; D is undetermined. The CDR3 is made up of 13 amino acids. The ends were cut back, 3 bases at V and 7 bases at J, with 10 bases in the middle. Germline lookup yields CDR1 KGHSH and CDR2 LQKENI. CDR3 region: CASSPYHDQPQHF. In DNA form, the CDR3 reads TGTGCCAGCTCACCCTACCACGACCAGCCCCAGCATTTT. Full variable domain (outside the CDR3, taken from reference TRBV18 and TRBJ1-5): NAGVMQNPRHLVRRRGQEARLRCSPMKGHSHVYWYRQLPEEGLKFMVYLQKENIIDESGMPKERFSAEFPKEGPSILRIQQVVRGDSAAYFCASSPYHDQPQHFGDGTRLSIL.

This clone has only a few counts. This chain links TRBV9 with TRBJ2-1, with D possibly TRBD2 on 6 matching bases. This CDR3 has 15 amino acids. The V end lost 0 bases, the J end lost 2 bases, and 9 bases lay between the germline ends. Germline lookup yields CDR1 SGDLS and CDR2 YYNGEE. CDR3 protein: CASSVAGSPYNEQFF. CDR3 nucleotide sequence: TGTGCCAGCAGCGTAGCCGGGAGTCCCTACAATGAGCAGTTCTTC.

V gene TRBV4-1 combines with J gene TRBJ1-1; perhaps TRBD1 as D (5 bases). V lost 4 bases to trimming and J lost 0 bases, with 21 bases between them. This CDR3 comprises 18 residues. CDR1 is MGHRA and CDR2 is YSYEKL in the germline V gene. CDR3 loop: CASSRGMAKGRVNTEAFF. The CDR3 DNA is TGCGCCAGCAGCCGCGGAATGGCGAAGGGCAGGGTGAACACTGAAGCTTTCTTT.

The chain is built from TRBV4-1 and TRBJ2-7, with D hard to call. Looked up from germline, CDR1 is MGHRA and CDR2 is YSYEKL. The V and J ends lost 1 base and 6 bases respectively, with 10 bases between them. The CDR3 contains 13 residues. The CDR3 spells CASSQVTWAEQYF. CDR3 nucleotide sequence: TGCGCCAGCAGCCAAGTAACGTGGGCCGAGCAGTACTTC.

V usage is TRBV6-5 and J usage is TRBJ2-7; a weak D match, TRBD1 (6 bases). The CDR3 runs 16 residues. Per the germline V gene, CDR1 is MNHEY and CDR2 is SVGAGI. Trimming took off 0 bases at V and 0 bases at J, with 12 bases between the two ends. The CDR3 nucleotides read TGTGCCAGCAGTTACTCGAAAGCAGGGGCCTCCTACGAGCAGTACTTC. Its translation: CASSYSKAGASYEQYF.

The chain carries TRBV5-1 and TRBJ2-1, with D possibly TRBD2 on 6 matching bases. From germline, CDR1 is SGHRS and CDR2 YFSETQ. V shed 2 bases and J shed 3 bases, with 12 bases lying between them. The CDR3 is 15 amino acids. The CDR3 bases are TGCGCCAGCAGCTTCGGAGGGTACCGCTACAATGAGCAGTTCTTC. Protein product: CASSFGGYRYNEQFF.

V usage is TRBV9 and J usage is TRBJ1-2; tentative D call: TRBD1 (6 bases). Trimming cost V 5 bases and J 6 bases, with 14 bases left between them. Germline V CDR1 and CDR2: SGDLS, YYNGEE. This CDR3 is 13 amino acids long. The CDR3 DNA follows: TGTGCCAGCAGGGGGGGCGACTCGGATGGCTACACCTTC. Its translation: CASRGGDSDGYTF.

This clone was detected only a few times. This rearrangement joins TRBV6-4 to TRBJ1-5; tentatively, D is TRBD1 (5 bases). Trimming left V 2 bases short and J 5 bases short, with 10 bases between. Germline loops: CDR1 MRHNA, CDR2 SNTAGT. CDR3 length: 14 residues. The CDR3 bases are TGTGCCAGCAGTGACAGGGGCGGAGATCAGCCCCAGCATTTT. Its translation is CASSDRGGDQPQHF.

This clone appeared a single time. The chain combines TRBV7-2 with TRBJ1-6, with a possible D match to TRBD1 (5 bases). The CDR3 extends over 16 amino acids. The V and J ends lost 4 bases and 7 bases respectively, with 17 bases between them. Germline CDR1 and CDR2: SGHTA and FQGNSA. The CDR3 here is CASSYDSQIRNSPLHF. The CDR3 DNA reads as TGTGCCAGCAGCTACGACAGTCAAATCCGGAATTCACCCCTCCACTTT.

The chain combines TRBV10-3 with TRBJ1-2; D is unresolved. V lost 0 bases to trimming and J lost 0 bases, with 5 bases between them. The CDR3 length is 14 residues. In germline, CDR1 is ENHRY, CDR2 SYGVKD. In DNA form, the CDR3 reads TGTGCCATCAGTGAGTCGGGCTCTAACTATGGCTACACCTTC. Its translation: CAISESGSNYGYTF.

The chain combines TRBV25-1 with TRBJ2-7, with 13 bases lining up with TRBD2. Germline CDR1 and CDR2: MGHDK and SYGVNS. This CDR3 has 16 residues. The ends lost 4 bases at V and 8 bases at J; junction bases unmatched: 11. This CDR3 is CASSVTSGLAGAKQYF. In DNA form, the CDR3 reads TGTGCCAGCAGTGTCACCTCAGGACTAGCGGGAGCGAAGCAGTACTTC.

The rearrangement links TRBV7-6 to TRBJ1-3; D is unclear. The CDR3 is 15 residues long. Trimming pared 0 bases from V and 1 base from J, leaving 7 bases between. Germline V gives CDR1 SGHVS, CDR2 FNYEAQ. The DNA for the CDR3 is TGTGCCAGCAGCTTAGCGCACGGTTCTGGAAACACCATATATTTT. The encoded protein is CASSLAHGSGNTIYF.

This clone was recorded once. The V call is TRBV5-1, the J call TRBJ2-3; 9 bases align to TRBD2. Germline V gene lookup returns CDR1 SGHRS and CDR2 YFSETQ. The CDR3 runs to 13 residues. Germline trimming cut 7 bases from V and 6 bases from J; bases unmatched to any gene: 6. The chain's CDR3 is CASSTSGGDTQYF. In DNA, the CDR3 is TGCGCCAGCTCGACTAGCGGCGGGGATACGCAGTATTTT.

CDR3: CAWGTSGGYTF. CDR3 nucleotides: TGTGCCTGGGGGACCTCGGGGGGCTACACCTTC. The J gene is TRBJ1-2, the V gene TRBV30, with a tentative D call TRBD1 (5 bases). Germline loops: CDR1 GTSNPN, CDR2 SVGIG (reference sequence). Trimming left V 5 bases short and J 8 bases short, with 12 bases between. The CDR3 runs 11 residues. The variable domain in full, completed from reference TRBV30 and TRBJ1-2, reads SQTIHQWPATLVQPVGSPLSLECTVEGTSNPNLYWYRQAAGRGLQLLFYSVGIGQISSEVPQNLSASRPQDRQFILSSKKLLLSDSGFYLCAWGTSGGYTFGSGTRLTVV.

The genes are TRBV9 and TRBJ2-1; 8 positions agree with TRBD2. With V trimmed by 3 bases and J by 3 bases, 5 bases remained unmatched. The V gene's germline CDR1 is SGDLS and CDR2 YYNGEE. The CDR3 has 15 amino acids. The CDR3 reads CASSEGLEVYNEQFF. The CDR3 DNA reads as TGTGCCAGCAGCGAGGGACTAGAGGTCTACAATGAGCAGTTCTTC.

The chain has TRBV30 and TRBJ2-1; D remains ambiguous. Between the trimmed V and J ends, which lost 1 base and 12 bases, there was a span of 19 bases. The CDR3 totals 14 residues. Germline CDR1 and CDR2: GTSNPN and SVGIG (reference sequence). The CDR3 nucleotides read TGTGCCTGGAGTGCCTCTGGGCCTCGACTTGGGCAGTTCTTC. Encoded protein: CAWSASGPRLGQFF.

This clone was seen just once. A junction end diverges from the germline sequence, so it may reflect a read error. The chain employs TRBV11-2 and TRBJ2-7; no clear D. Germline values: CDR1 SGHAT, CDR2 FQNNGV. This CDR3 comprises 14 residues. DNA of the CDR3: TGTGCCAGCAGCCCCCTGAGGCTGGGCTACGAGCAGTGCTTC. It codes for CASSPLRLGYEQCF.

The genes are TRBV30 and TRBJ2-5; 9 positions match TRBD1. The CDR3 totals 15 residues. Germline V CDR1 and CDR2: GTSNPN, SVGIG (reference sequence). The V gene end was trimmed by 7 bases and the J gene end by 5 bases; junction bases not matched to a gene: 14. The CDR3 region is CAFEPGQGLLETQYF. The CDR3 DNA reads as TGTGCCTTCGAACCGGGACAGGGTCTTTTGGAGACCCAGTACTTC.

V gene TRBV11-2 combines with J gene TRBJ1-1; no reliable D call. V lost 8 bases to trimming and J lost 4 bases, with 14 bases between them. CDR3 length: 13 residues. Germline CDR1 and CDR2: SGHAT and FQNNGV. The CDR3 nucleotides are TGTGCCAGCCGGCGGGGAGGAGGCACTGAAGCTTTCTTT. This translates into CASRRGGGTEAFF.

The CDR3 reads CAWSLGTLHEQYF. Written as DNA, the CDR3 is TGTGCCTGGAGTTTAGGAACCCTCCACGAGCAGTACTTC. This chain joins TRBV30 and TRBJ2-7; D is unclear. CDR1 is GTSNPN, CDR2 SVGIG, per germline (reference sequence). The CDR3 consists of 13 residues. Deletions cut 2 bases from V and 5 bases from J, with 13 bases between.